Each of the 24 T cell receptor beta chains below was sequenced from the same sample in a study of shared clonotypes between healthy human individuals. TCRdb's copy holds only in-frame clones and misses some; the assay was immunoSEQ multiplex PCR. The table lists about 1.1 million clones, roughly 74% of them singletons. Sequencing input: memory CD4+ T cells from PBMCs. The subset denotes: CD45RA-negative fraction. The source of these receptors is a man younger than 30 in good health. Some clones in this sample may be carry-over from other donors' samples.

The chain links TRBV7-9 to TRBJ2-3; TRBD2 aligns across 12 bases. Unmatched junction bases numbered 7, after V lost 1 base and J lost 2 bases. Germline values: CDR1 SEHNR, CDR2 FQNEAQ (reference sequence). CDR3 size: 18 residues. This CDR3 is CASSLGLRLAGDTDTQYF. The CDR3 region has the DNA TGTGCCAGCAGCTTAGGGCTAAGACTAGCGGGAGACACAGATACGCAGTATTTT.

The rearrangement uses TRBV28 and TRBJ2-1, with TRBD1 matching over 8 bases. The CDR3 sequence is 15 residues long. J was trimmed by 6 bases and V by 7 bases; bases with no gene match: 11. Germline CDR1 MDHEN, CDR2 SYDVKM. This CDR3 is CASILDRGHINEQFF. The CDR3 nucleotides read TGTGCCAGCATCCTTGACAGGGGCCACATCAATGAGCAGTTCTTC.

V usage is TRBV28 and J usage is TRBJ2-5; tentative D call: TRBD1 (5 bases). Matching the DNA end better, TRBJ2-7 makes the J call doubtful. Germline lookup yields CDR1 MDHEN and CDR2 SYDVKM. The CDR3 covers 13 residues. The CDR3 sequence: CASSGRKGYEQYF. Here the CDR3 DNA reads TGTGCCAGCAGCGGTAGAAAGGGGTACGAGCAGTACTTC.

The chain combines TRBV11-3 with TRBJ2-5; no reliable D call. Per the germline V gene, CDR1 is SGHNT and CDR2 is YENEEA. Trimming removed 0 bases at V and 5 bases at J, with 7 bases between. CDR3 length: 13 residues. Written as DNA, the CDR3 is TGTGCCAGCAGCTTAGAGGAGAGCGAGACCCAGTACTTC. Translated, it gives CASSLEESETQYF.

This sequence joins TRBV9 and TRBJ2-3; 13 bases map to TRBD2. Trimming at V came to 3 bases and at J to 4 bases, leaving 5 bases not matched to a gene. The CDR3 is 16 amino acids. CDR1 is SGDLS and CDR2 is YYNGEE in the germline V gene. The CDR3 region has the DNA TGTGCCAGCAGCGAGGGGACTAGCGGGGAGGCAGATACGCAGTATTTT. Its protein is CASSEGTSGEADTQYF.

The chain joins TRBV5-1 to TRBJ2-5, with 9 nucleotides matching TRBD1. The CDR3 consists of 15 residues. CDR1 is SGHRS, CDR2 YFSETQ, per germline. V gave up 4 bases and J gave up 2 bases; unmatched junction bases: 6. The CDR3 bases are TGCGCCAGCAGCCTCTCCGGACAGGGGCAAGAGACCCAGTACTTC. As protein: CASSLSGQGQETQYF.

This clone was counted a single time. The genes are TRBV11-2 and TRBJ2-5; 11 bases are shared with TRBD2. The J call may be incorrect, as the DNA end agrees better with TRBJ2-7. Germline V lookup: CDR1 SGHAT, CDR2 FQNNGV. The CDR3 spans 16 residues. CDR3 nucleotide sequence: TGTGCCAGCAGACCACTAGCGGGGGCTCCCCATGCCGAGCAGTACTTC. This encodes CASRPLAGAPHAEQYF.

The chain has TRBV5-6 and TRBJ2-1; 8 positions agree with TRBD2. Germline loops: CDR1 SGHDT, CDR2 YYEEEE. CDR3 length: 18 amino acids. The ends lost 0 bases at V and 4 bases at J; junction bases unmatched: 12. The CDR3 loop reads CASSLGLNGRDSYNEQFF. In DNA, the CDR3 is TGTGCCAGCAGCTTGGGATTGAACGGGAGGGATTCTTACAATGAGCAGTTCTTC.

CDR3 protein: CASRPPGLSSGANVLTF. For the CDR3, the DNA is TGTGCCAGCAGACCGCCGGGACTCAGCTCTGGGGCCAACGTCCTGACTTTC. V and J are TRBV7-3 and TRBJ2-6, with D possibly matching TRBD2 (6 bases). Trimming removed 6 bases from V and 0 bases from J, with 15 bases in between. From germline, CDR1 is SGHTA and CDR2 FQGTGA. CDR3 length equals 17 residues.

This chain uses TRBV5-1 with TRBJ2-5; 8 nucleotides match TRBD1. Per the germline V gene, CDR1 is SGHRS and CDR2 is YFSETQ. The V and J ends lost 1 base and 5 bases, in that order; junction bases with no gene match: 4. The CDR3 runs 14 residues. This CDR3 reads CASSLLTGEETQYF. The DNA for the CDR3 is TGCGCCAGCAGCTTGCTGACAGGGGAGGAGACCCAGTACTTC. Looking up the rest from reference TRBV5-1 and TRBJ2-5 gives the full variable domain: KAGVTQTPRYLIKTRGQQVTLSCSPISGHRSVSWYQQTPGQGLQFLFEYFSETQRNKGNFPGRFSGRQFSNSRSEMNVSTLELGDSALYLCASSLLTGEETQYFGPGTRLLVL.

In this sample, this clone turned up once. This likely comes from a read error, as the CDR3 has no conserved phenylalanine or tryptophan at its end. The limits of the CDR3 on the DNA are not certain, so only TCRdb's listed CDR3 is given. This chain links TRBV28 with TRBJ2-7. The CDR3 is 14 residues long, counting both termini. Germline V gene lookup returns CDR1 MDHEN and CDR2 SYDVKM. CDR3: CASSSQGGAKGGLQ.

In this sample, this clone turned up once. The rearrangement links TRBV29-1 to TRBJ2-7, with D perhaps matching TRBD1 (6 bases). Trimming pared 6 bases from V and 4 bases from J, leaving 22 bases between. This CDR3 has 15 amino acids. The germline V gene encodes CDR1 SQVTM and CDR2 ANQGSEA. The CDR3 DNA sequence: TGCAGCGTCCGGGACACCGCCACCTCCCCTTACGAGCAGTACTTC. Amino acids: CSVRDTATSPYEQYF.

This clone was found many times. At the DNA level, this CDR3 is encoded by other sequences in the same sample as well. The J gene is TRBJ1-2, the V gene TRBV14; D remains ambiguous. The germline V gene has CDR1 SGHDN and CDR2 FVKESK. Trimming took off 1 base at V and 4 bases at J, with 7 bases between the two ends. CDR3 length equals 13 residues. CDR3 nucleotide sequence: TGTGCCAGCAGCCAAGGGTTCCGCTATGGCTACACCTTC. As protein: CASSQGFRYGYTF.

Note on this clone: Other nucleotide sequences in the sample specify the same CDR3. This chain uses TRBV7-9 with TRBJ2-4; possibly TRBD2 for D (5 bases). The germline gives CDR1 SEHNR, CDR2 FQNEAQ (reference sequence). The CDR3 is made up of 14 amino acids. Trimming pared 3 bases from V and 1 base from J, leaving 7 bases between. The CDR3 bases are TGTGCCAGCAGCTTGGCGGGTGCCAAAAACATTCAGTACTTC. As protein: CASSLAGAKNIQYF.

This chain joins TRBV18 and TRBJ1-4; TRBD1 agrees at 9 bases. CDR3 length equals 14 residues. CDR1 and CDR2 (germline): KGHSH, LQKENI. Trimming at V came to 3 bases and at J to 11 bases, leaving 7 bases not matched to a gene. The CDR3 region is CASSPLDRGGKLFF. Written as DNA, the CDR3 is TGTGCCAGCTCACCGTTGGACAGGGGAGGGAAACTGTTTTTT.

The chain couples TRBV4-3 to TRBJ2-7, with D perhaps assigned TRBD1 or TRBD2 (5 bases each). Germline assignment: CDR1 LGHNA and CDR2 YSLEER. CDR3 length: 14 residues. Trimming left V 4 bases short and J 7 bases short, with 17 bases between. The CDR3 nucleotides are TGCGCCAGCAGCCCGGGACGGAATTTTGGGGAGCAGTACTTC. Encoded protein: CASSPGRNFGEQYF.

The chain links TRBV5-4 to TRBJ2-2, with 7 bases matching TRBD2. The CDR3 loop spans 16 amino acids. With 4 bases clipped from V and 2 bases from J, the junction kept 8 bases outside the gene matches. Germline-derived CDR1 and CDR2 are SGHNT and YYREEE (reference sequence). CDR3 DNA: TGTGCCAGCAGCAGTGCGGGGACTACTAACACCGGGGAGCTGTTTTTT. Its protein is CASSSAGTTNTGELFF.

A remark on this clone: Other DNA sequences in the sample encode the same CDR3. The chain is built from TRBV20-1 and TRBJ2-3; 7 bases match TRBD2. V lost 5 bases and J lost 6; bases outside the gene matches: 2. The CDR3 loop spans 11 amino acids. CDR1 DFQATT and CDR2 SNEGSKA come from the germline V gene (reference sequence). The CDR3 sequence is CSAWGGDTQYF. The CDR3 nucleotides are TGCAGTGCTTGGGGGGGGGATACGCAGTATTTT.

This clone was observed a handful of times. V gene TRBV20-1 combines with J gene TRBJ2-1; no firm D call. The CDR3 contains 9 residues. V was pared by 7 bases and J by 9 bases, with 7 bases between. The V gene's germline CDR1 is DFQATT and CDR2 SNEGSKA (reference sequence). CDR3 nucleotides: TGCAGTGTTGGCATTGAGCAGTTCTTC. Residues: CSVGIEQFF.

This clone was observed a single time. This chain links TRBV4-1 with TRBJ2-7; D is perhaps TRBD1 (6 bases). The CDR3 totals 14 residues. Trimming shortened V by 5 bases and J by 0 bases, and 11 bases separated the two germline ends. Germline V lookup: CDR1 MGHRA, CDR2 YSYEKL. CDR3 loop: CASSETGTSYEQYF. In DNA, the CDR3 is TGCGCCAGCAGCGAAACAGGGACCTCCTACGAGCAGTACTTC.

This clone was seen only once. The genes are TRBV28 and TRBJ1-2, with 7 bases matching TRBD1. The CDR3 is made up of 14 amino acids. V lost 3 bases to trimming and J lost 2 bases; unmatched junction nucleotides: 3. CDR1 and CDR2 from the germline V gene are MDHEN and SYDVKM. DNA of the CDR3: TGTGCCAGCAGTTTTCAAGGGGGCAACTATGGCTACACCTTC. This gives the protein CASSFQGGNYGYTF.

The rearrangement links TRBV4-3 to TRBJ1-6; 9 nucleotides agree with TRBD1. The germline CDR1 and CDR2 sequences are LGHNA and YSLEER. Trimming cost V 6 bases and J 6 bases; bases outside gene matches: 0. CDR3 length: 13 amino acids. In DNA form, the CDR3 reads TGCGCCAGCAGGGGACAGGGTAATTCACCCCTCCACTTT. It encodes CASRGQGNSPLHF.

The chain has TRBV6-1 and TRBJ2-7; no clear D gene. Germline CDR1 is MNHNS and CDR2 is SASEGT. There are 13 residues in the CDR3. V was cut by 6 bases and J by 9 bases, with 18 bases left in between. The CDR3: CASRWDLTTGQYF. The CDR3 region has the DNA TGTGCCAGCAGGTGGGATCTTACTACGGGGCAGTACTTC.

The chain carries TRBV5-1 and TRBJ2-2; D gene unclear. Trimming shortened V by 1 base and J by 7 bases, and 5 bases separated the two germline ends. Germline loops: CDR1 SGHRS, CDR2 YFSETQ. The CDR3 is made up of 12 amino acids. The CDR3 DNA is TGCGCCAGCAGCTTGCAAGACGGGGAGCTGTTTTTT. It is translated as CASSLQDGELFF.